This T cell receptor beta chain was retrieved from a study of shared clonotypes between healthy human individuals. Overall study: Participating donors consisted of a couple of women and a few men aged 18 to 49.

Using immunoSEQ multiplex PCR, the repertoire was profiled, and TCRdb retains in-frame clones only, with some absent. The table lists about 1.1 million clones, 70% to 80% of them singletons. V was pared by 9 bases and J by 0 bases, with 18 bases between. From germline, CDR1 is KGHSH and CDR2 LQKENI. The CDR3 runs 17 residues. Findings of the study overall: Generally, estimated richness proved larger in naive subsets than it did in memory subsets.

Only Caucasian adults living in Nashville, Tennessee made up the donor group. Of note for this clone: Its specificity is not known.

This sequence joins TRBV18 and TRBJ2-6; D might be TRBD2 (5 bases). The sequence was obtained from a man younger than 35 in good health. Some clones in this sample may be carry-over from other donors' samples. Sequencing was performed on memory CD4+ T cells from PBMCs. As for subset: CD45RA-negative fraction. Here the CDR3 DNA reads TGTGCCAGTAAACCGGGAATCGAGTTCTCTGGGGCCAACGTCCTGACTTTC. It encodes CASKPGIEFSGANVLTF. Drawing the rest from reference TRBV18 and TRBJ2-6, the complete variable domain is NAGVMQNPRHLVRRRGQEARLRCSPMKGHSHVYWYRQLPEEGLKFMVYLQKENIIDESGMPKERFSAEFPKEGPSILRIQQVVRGDSAAYFCASKPGIEFSGANVLTFGAGSRLTVL.